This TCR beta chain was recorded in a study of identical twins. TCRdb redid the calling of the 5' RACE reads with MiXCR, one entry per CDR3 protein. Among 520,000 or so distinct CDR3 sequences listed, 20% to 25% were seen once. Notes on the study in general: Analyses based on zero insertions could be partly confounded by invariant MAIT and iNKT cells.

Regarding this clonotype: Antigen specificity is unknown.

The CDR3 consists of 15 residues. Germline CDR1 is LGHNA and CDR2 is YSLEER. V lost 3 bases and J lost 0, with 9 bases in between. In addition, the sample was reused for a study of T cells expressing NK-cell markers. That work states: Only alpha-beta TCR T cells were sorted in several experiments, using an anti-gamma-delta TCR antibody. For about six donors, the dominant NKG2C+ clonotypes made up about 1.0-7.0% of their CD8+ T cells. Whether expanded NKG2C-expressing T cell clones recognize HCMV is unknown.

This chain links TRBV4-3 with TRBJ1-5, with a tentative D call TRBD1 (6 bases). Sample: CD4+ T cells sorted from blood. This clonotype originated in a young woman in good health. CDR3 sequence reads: CASSQSGASNQPQHF. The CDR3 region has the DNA TGCGCCAGCAGCCAGTCGGGGGCTAGCAATCAGCCCCAGCATTTT.